The TCR beta chain described here comes from a study of T-cell reconstitution after alpha-beta-depleted transplantation in children (dated by TCRdb to 2016 to 2017). Broadly, across the study: The study quantitatively tracked T-cell immune reconstitution after TCRalphabeta/CD19-depleted allogeneic hematopoietic cell transplantation in children using TCR repertoire profiling.

The paper as a whole reports these results and caveats: The high TCRbeta diversity at day 60 in some patients was ascribed to recipient T cells and intrathymic progenitors that had survived conditioning. The frequencies of hyperexpanded clones fell over the following months, and after one year, T-cell counts and TCRbeta diversity were mostly attributed to newly produced T cells. About two months after transplant, the apparently early recovery of alphabetaT-cell counts reportedly depended on just several hundred clones that had expanded rapidly and came from non-depleted graft cells.

This clonotype came up a few times. Its antigen is not yet known. The record has no base qualities; no much larger clone is one base away. Per the germline V gene (reference sequence), LGHDT is the CDR1 and YNNKEL is the CDR2. V is cut by 4 bases and J by 4 bases, and the space between the germline ends is 17 bases. CDR3 length: 15 amino acids, cysteine to phenylalanine. CDR3 DNA is the only sequence kept; it has 45 bases, read in frame from the first base. The sample's treatment or condition label is to be understood as: allogeneic hematopoietic cell transplantation with graft depleted of TCRalphabeta T cells and CD19 B cells. TCRalphabeta/CD19-depleted allogeneic hematopoietic cell grafts were given to the transplant recipients, all of whom were children. Libraries came from PCR. Reads for this sample came from an Illumina HiSeq 2500. To normalize quantification of the TCRbeta repertoire, the TCR libraries were built with molecular barcoding that relied on unique molecular identifiers. Using fastp at Q25 and MiXCR, TCRdb reprocessed the public reads and kept productive beta chains. All rows with the same CDR3 protein become a single entry with the most common DNA and genes. The sample data list around 960,000 distinct CDR3 sequences, and around 30% of these were observed just once. The top ten hold over 25% of the sample.

The receptor comes from a boy under two years old who had a stem cell transplant for SCID, so the T cells may come from the graft donor. The sequencing used PBMCs, mostly from graft donor cells, collected 360 days after TCRalphabeta/CD19-depleted stem cell transplant. The chain is encoded by TRBV3-1 joined to TRBJ2-7, with the D segment identity uncertain. The DNA reads TGTGCCAGCAGCCCAGATTGGAGCTATGGGTACGAGCAGTACTTC. It codes for CASSPDWSYGYEQYF.